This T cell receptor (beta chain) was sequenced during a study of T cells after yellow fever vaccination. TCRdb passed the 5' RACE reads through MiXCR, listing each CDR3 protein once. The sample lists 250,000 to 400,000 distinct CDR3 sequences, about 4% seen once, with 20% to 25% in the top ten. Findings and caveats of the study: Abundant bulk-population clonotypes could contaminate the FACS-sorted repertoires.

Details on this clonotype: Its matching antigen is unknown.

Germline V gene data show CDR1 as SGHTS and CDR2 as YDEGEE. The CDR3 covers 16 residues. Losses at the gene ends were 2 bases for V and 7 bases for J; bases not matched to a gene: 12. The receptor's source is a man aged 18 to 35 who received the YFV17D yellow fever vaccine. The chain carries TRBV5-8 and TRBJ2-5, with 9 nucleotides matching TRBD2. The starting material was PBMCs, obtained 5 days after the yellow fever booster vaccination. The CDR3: CASSFDSGGTKRTQYF. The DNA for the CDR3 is TGTGCCAGCAGCTTCGATAGCGGGGGAACGAAACGGACCCAGTACTTC.